These 14 T cell receptor beta chains share one sample of origin, sequenced in a study of blood T cell repertoires in COVID-19. Sequencing used immunoSEQ multiplex PCR; TCRdb keeps in-frame clones, though not all of them. The sample yields 100,000 or so clones, about 90% seen once. The sequencing sample was made of peripheral blood. The receptors shown here come from a woman aged 45-59 years with COVID-19, enrolled during active disease.

The chain recombines TRBV7-9 with TRBJ1-4, with D unresolved. The CDR3 totals 15 residues. Germline V gives CDR1 SEHNR, CDR2 FQNEAQ (reference sequence). V lost 5 bases, J lost 8 bases, and 18 bases lay in between. CDR3 DNA: TGTGCCAGCAGCATTACGGGGATGGGGATGGAAAAACTGTTTTTT. Translating it yields CASSITGMGMEKLFF.

In its sample, this clone was seen once. The CDR3 region has the DNA TGTGCCAGCAGTCCCCTTTCCTATAGCAATCAGCCCCAGCATTTT. Protein sequence: CASSPLSYSNQPQHF. The V and J genes are TRBV6-5 and TRBJ1-5; D not resolved. The germline CDR1 and CDR2 sequences are MNHEY and SVGAGI. This CDR3 is built from 15 residues. Trimming cost V 5 bases and J 0 bases, with 11 bases left between them.

This sequence joins TRBV7-2 and TRBJ1-3, with 7 positions matching TRBD1. Losses at the gene ends were 7 bases for V and 7 bases for J; bases not matched to a gene: 4. CDR1 SGHTA and CDR2 FQGNSA come from the germline V gene. The CDR3 length is 12 residues. The CDR3 DNA sequence: TGTGCCAGCAAGGGGGCGAGGAACACCATATATTTT. Amino acids: CASKGARNTIYF. The full variable domain, completed using reference TRBV7-2 and TRBJ1-3, is GAGVSQSPSNKVTEKGKDVELRCDPISGHTALYWYRQSLGQGLEFLIYFQGNSAPDKSGLPSDRFSAERTGGSVSTLTIQRTQQEDSAVYLCASKGARNTIYFGEGSWLTVV.

To note about this clone: Other nucleotide sequences in the sample specify the same CDR3. The chain couples TRBV6-5 to TRBJ2-1; unclear D gene. The germline gives CDR1 MNHEY, CDR2 SVGAGI. The length of the CDR3 is 12 residues. The V gene lost 0 bases and the J gene lost 9 bases, with 6 bases spanning the gap. CDR3 amino acids: CASSYSGGEQFF. CDR3 sequence (DNA): TGTGCCAGCAGTTACTCCGGTGGTGAGCAGTTCTTC.

This chain uses TRBV7-9 with TRBJ1-6, with 9 bases matching TRBD1. The CDR3 is 16 amino acids. In germline, CDR1 is SEHNR, CDR2 FQNEAQ (reference sequence). V shed 5 bases, J shed 10 bases, and the junction held 12 bases outside the gene matches. DNA for the CDR3: TGTGCCAGCAGCGCCCCTTCCGGGACAGGGTTATCACCCCTCCACTTT. As protein: CASSAPSGTGLSPLHF.

Comments on this clone: The same CDR3 also results from other DNA sequences found in this sample. V usage is TRBV19 and J usage is TRBJ1-5, with 11 bases aligning to TRBD1. The CDR3 covers 14 residues. Germline V lookup: CDR1 LNHDA, CDR2 SQIVND (reference sequence). The J segment lost 4 bases and the V segment lost 8 bases, leaving 4 bases of the junction unmatched. CDR3 amino acids: CASSGTGGNQPQHF. Here the CDR3 DNA reads TGTGCCAGTTCCGGGACAGGGGGGAATCAGCCCCAGCATTTT.

The J gene is TRBJ2-1, the V gene TRBV19; 9 bases fit TRBD1. Germline CDR1 reads LNHDA; CDR2 reads SQIVND (reference sequence). Losses at the gene ends were 7 bases for V and 8 bases for J; bases not matched to a gene: 9. This CDR3 has 14 residues. The chain's CDR3 is CASTPDRGRDEQFF. In DNA, the CDR3 is TGTGCCAGTACGCCGGACAGGGGAAGGGATGAGCAGTTCTTC.

This rearrangement joins TRBV25-1 to TRBJ2-3; D is ambiguous. This CDR3 spans 14 amino acids. Trimming removed 5 bases from V and 2 bases from J, with 11 bases in between. Germline V gene lookup returns CDR1 MGHDK and CDR2 SYGVNS. CDR3 DNA sequence: TGTGCCAGCAGTACCCTCGAGTCCACAGATACGCAGTATTTT. As protein: CASSTLESTDTQYF.

J is TRBJ2-7 and V is TRBV7-2; the match to TRBD1 covers 9 bases. The germline V gene has CDR1 SGHTA and CDR2 FQGNSA. The CDR3 consists of 14 residues. V lost 4 bases and J lost 3; bases outside the gene matches: 4. CDR3 amino acids: CASSSSTGGYEQYF. CDR3 bases: TGTGCCAGCAGCTCCTCGACAGGGGGCTACGAGCAGTACTTC.

The rearrangement joins TRBV2 to TRBJ2-7; tentative D call: TRBD1 (5 bases). The V end lost 6 bases, the J end lost 2 bases, and 11 bases lay between the germline ends. The CDR3 has 13 residues. From germline, CDR1 is SNHLY and CDR2 FYNNEI. The CDR3 nucleotides are TGTGCCAGCAGACCCGACAGTCCCTACGAGCAGTACTTC. It is translated as CASRPDSPYEQYF.

This clone was counted a few times. J is TRBJ2-2 and V is TRBV2; TRBD1 matches at 7 bases. This CDR3 region has 15 residues. The J segment lost 2 bases and the V segment lost 4 bases, leaving 4 bases of the junction unmatched. Germline CDR1 reads SNHLY; CDR2 reads FYNNEI. The chain's CDR3 is CASSARQGNTGELFF. CDR3 nucleotides: TGTGCCAGCAGTGCCCGACAGGGAAACACCGGGGAGCTGTTTTTT.

To note about this clone: Germline and junction disagree at one end, which may indicate a read error. The V and J genes are TRBV10-3 and TRBJ1-4, with a possible D match to TRBD1 (6 bases). Germline CDR1 ENHRY, CDR2 SYGVKD. CDR3 size: 15 residues. In DNA, the CDR3 is TGTGCCATCAGTGAGTTGGGGACAACAAATGAAAAACTGTTTTTT. This sequence encodes CAISELGTTNEKLFF.

This clone was counted only a few times. V is TRBV6-2 or TRBV6-3 and J is TRBJ2-7; 7 positions agree with TRBD1. V lost 2 bases to trimming and J lost 4 bases; unmatched junction nucleotides: 2. The CDR3 covers 13 residues. Germline CDR1 and CDR2: MNHEY and SVGEGT. As DNA, the CDR3 is TGTGCCAGCAGTTACGCGGACAGGTACGAGCAGTACTTC. Translated: CASSYADRYEQYF.

The chain has TRBV4-1 and TRBJ2-7; possibly TRBD2 for D (5 bases). The length of the CDR3 is 16 residues. Per germline, CDR1 MGHRA and CDR2 YSYEKL. V lost 1 base and J lost 2, with 15 bases in between. The CDR3 loop is CASSQGTSTTTYEQYF. CDR3 nucleotide sequence: TGCGCCAGCAGCCAAGGTACTAGTACCACCACCTACGAGCAGTACTTC.